These 18 T cell receptor beta chains originate from one sample sequenced in a study of T cells in Graves' hyperthyroidism and ophthalmopathy. The TCR beta CDR3 regions underwent amplification using RNA transcripts as the source. The HTBI primer set drove a first-round RT-PCR of the TCR CDR3. TCRdb reprocessed the multiplex PCR reads with MiXCR, giving one entry per CDR3 protein. The data contain hundreds of thousands of distinct CDR3 sequences, about a sixth of them singletons. Source material: blood. The receptors originated from a woman younger than 45 with Graves' hyperthyroidism.

This clonotype was seen ten or more times. V is TRBV6-1 and J is TRBJ2-1; 9 nucleotides match TRBD2. The junction had 8 bases not matched to a gene; V was cut back by 5 bases and J by 9 bases. CDR1 MNHNS and CDR2 SASEGT come from the germline V gene. This CDR3 has 14 residues. DNA for the CDR3: TGTGCCAGCAGTCCCTTAGCGGGAGTGGCTGAGCAGTTCTTC. Translating gives CASSPLAGVAEQFF.

J is TRBJ2-5 and V is TRBV4-1; no reliable D call. Between the trimmed V and J ends, which lost 3 bases and 4 bases, there was a span of 12 bases. The CDR3 contains 14 residues. The germline gives CDR1 MGHRA, CDR2 YSYEKL. The CDR3 sequence is CASSQNPARETQYF. Here the CDR3 DNA reads TGCGCCAGCAGCCAGAATCCAGCGCGAGAGACCCAGTACTTC.

This clonotype was picked up many times. The chain links TRBV5-1 to TRBJ1-4; TRBD1 aligns across 8 bases. Trimming took 4 bases from V and 8 from J; bases not matched to a gene: 13. CDR1 and CDR2 from the germline V gene are SGHRS and YFSETQ. The CDR3 is 16 residues long. CDR3 sequence: CASSRSLGQGGEKLFF. DNA of the CDR3: TGCGCCAGCAGCCGTTCCCTTGGACAGGGCGGGGAAAAACTGTTTTTT. Full variable domain (outside the CDR3, taken from reference TRBV5-1 and TRBJ1-4): KAGVTQTPRYLIKTRGQQVTLSCSPISGHRSVSWYQQTPGQGLQFLFEYFSETQRNKGNFPGRFSGRQFSNSRSEMNVSTLELGDSALYLCASSRSLGQGGEKLFFGSGTQLSVL.

V usage is TRBV11-2 and J usage is TRBJ2-3; 9 nucleotides line up with TRBD2. With V trimmed by 3 bases and J by 10 bases, 5 bases remained unmatched. The CDR3 runs to 13 residues. CDR1 is SGHAT, CDR2 FQNNGV, per germline. CDR3 in DNA: TGTGCCAGCAGCTTTAGCGGGAGTCGGGCGCAGTATTTT. Amino acids: CASSFSGSRAQYF.

This sequence joins TRBV29-1 and TRBJ2-1; 9 bases are a match to TRBD1. From germline, CDR1 is SQVTM and CDR2 ANQGSEA. The CDR3 covers 12 residues. J was trimmed by 15 bases and V by 1 base; bases with no gene match: 7. The CDR3 reads CSVEVDRGWGFF. The CDR3 coding sequence is TGCAGCGTTGAAGTCGACAGGGGGTGGGGGTTCTTC.

This clonotype was detected ten times or more. The genes are TRBV7-2 and TRBJ1-2, with 7 bases aligning to TRBD1. CDR1 is SGHTA, CDR2 FQGNSA, per germline. CDR3 length: 15 residues. V was pared by 5 bases and J by 3 bases, with 9 bases of the junction left unmatched. The CDR3 DNA sequence: TGTGCCAGCAGCAAACCGGGACAGAGAGACTATGGCTACACCTTC. Translating it yields CASSKPGQRDYGYTF.

This clonotype was observed a few times. A much larger clone differs by one base, so this may be a read error. The chain links TRBV28 to TRBJ1-1, with D possibly TRBD1 on 6 matching bases. Trimming shortened V by 3 bases and J by 9 bases, and 20 bases separated the two germline ends. Looked up from germline, CDR1 is MDHEN and CDR2 is SYDVKM. This CDR3 has 15 amino acids. CDR3 region: CASSFEGGRGTQAFF. The CDR3 DNA is TGTGCCAGCAGTTTTGAGGGGGGAAGGGGAACTCAAGCTTTCTTT.

The rearrangement links TRBV7-9 to TRBJ1-4; unclear D gene. CDR1 is SEHNR and CDR2 is FQNEAQ in the germline V gene (reference sequence). V was trimmed by 5 bases and J by 0 bases, leaving 4 bases between them. There are 13 residues in the CDR3. CDR3 amino acids: CASSVSTNEKLFF. In nucleotides, the CDR3 is TGTGCCAGCAGCGTTTCAACTAATGAAAAACTGTTTTTT.

As to this clonotype: This sequence may be a read error, since a much larger clone differs from it by one base. The V gene is TRBV6-1, the J gene TRBJ2-1; 7 nucleotides align to TRBD2. Germline CDR1 MNHNS, CDR2 SASEGT. The V and J ends lost 2 bases and 7 bases, in that order; junction bases with no gene match: 11. This CDR3 is built from 16 residues. The CDR3, as DNA: TGTGCCAGCAGTGAACTCAGGGCGGGAGTAACAAATGAGCAGTTCTTC. Protein: CASSELRAGVTNEQFF.

In this sample, this clonotype turned up a few times. This CDR3 reads CASSQGVNREETQYF. The CDR3 DNA sequence: TGTGCCAGCAGCCAAGGAGTCAACAGAGAAGAGACCCAGTACTTC. The V gene is TRBV4-2, the J gene TRBJ2-5; D is unresolved. The CDR3 runs to 15 residues. From germline, CDR1 is LGHNA and CDR2 YNFKEQ. The germline V and J ends were trimmed by 1 base and 3 bases, with 12 bases remaining between them.

This clonotype was counted ten times or more. The chain links TRBV12-3 or TRBV12-4 to TRBJ1-2, with TRBD1 identical over 9 bases. J gave up 5 bases and V 1 base, and 5 bases lay outside the gene matches. The CDR3 is made up of 15 amino acids. The CDR3, as DNA: TGTGCCAGCAGTTTAGAGACAGGGGGAGGATATGGCTACACCTTC. This sequence encodes CASSLETGGGYGYTF.

The CDR3 reads CSAREDSGTSGRMYF. The CDR3 DNA sequence: TGCAGTGCTAGAGAGGACTCCGGGACTAGCGGGAGAATGTACTTC. V is TRBV20-1 and J is TRBJ2-5; 14 bases align to TRBD2. CDR1 and CDR2 from the germline V gene are DFQATT and SNEGSKA (reference sequence). The CDR3 consists of 15 residues. The V gene end was trimmed by 0 bases and the J gene end by 13 bases; junction bases not matched to a gene: 10.

The J gene is TRBJ2-2, the V gene TRBV9; TRBD2 matches at 10 bases. The CDR3 spans 16 residues. The trim removed 3 bases at V and 3 bases at J, leaving 5 bases unmatched. CDR1 and CDR2 from the germline V gene are SGDLS and YYNGEE. CDR3 amino acids: CASSASGRDHTGELFF. CDR3 nucleotides: TGTGCCAGCAGCGCGAGCGGGAGGGACCACACCGGGGAGCTGTTTTTT.

The rearrangement links TRBV18 to TRBJ2-1, with 10 positions matching TRBD2. Germline assignment: CDR1 KGHSH and CDR2 LQKENI. This CDR3 has 15 amino acids. V was clipped by 5 bases and J by 1 base; unmatched bases: 2. The CDR3 is CASSALAGSYNEQFF. In DNA, the CDR3 is TGTGCCAGCTCAGCACTAGCGGGATCCTACAATGAGCAGTTCTTC.

Only a few counts were recorded for this clonotype. The genes are TRBV18 and TRBJ2-5; no reliable D call. Between the trimmed V and J ends, which lost 1 base and 3 bases, there was a span of 12 bases. The CDR3 sequence is 15 residues long. Germline V gene data show CDR1 as KGHSH and CDR2 as LQKENI. The CDR3 DNA reads TGTGCCAGCTCACCACGGTCAGTAACTAAAGAGACCCAGTACTTC. Translated, it gives CASSPRSVTKETQYF.

The chain couples TRBV19 to TRBJ1-1; 8 bases are a match to TRBD1. This CDR3 comprises 14 residues. The V and J ends lost 4 bases and 3 bases, in that order; junction bases with no gene match: 4. Looked up from germline, CDR1 is LNHDA and CDR2 is SQIVND (reference sequence). The CDR3 here is CASSTRTGHTEAFF. The CDR3 coding sequence is TGTGCCAGTAGTACTCGGACAGGGCACACTGAAGCTTTCTTT.

This clonotype was counted only a few times. The rearrangement links TRBV30 to TRBJ1-4; the D gene is possibly TRBD1 (5 bases). CDR1 and CDR2 (germline): GTSNPN, SVGIG (reference sequence). The CDR3 runs 13 residues. V was shortened by 2 bases and J by 12 bases, with 16 bases between the two germline ends. The CDR3 sequence: CAWSSMGLGELFF. CDR3 sequence (DNA): TGTGCCTGGAGTTCAATGGGACTGGGGGAACTGTTTTTT.

This clonotype was counted a single time. A much bigger clone sits one base away, suggesting this may be a read error. The CDR3 DNA is TGTGCCAGCAGCTTAGGAGCCCGAGACGAGCAGTACTTC. Its translation is CASSLGARDEQYF. V and J are TRBV11-2 and TRBJ2-7; D not certain. Trimming removed 1 base at V and 5 bases at J, with 9 bases between. Germline assignment: CDR1 SGHAT and CDR2 FQNNGV. The CDR3 has 13 residues.